This T cell receptor (beta chain) is drawn from a study of T cells in localized non-small cell lung cancer. Overall study results and limits: Researchers found a median around 50 of the top 100 tumor clones in adjacent lung.

V was trimmed by 5 bases and J by 0 bases, leaving 13 bases between them. CDR1 and CDR2 (germline): MNHGY, SAAAGT. The CDR3 sequence is 15 residues long. With respect to this clone: Its antigen remains unknown.

TCRdb's table, derived via immunoSEQ multiplex PCR, lists solely in-frame clones and lacks some. The sample records approximately 4,600 clones, under 35% being singletons. The specimen comprised lung tumor tissue, sampled before any cancer treatment. The receptor comes from a man aged 40 to 75 with stage II squamous cell lung carcinoma. V gene TRBV6-8 combines with J gene TRBJ1-1, with D uncertain. In DNA, the CDR3 is TGTGCCAGCAGTGTGGAGGGTTTGATGAACACTGAAGCTTTCTTT. As protein: CASSVEGLMNTEAFF.